These 20 T cell receptor beta chains were all obtained from the same sample, sequenced in a study of shared clonotypes between healthy human individuals. TCRdb's table, derived via immunoSEQ multiplex PCR, lists solely in-frame clones and lacks some. The top ten hold more than 10% of the sample, which has 450,000 to 600,000 clones, around 80% seen once. Sequencing input: PBMCs. The source of these receptors is a woman aged 40 to 50 in good health. Some clones in this sample may be carry-over from other donors' samples.

Many counts were recorded for this clone. This chain links TRBV28 with TRBJ2-5; 7 bases are a match to TRBD1. V dropped 7 bases and J dropped 1; count of bases not matched to a gene: 12. Germline V gene sequence: CDR1 MDHEN, CDR2 SYDVKM. The CDR3 extends over 16 amino acids. The chain's CDR3 is CASTISGQDFQETQYF. CDR3 nucleotide sequence: TGTGCCAGCACCATATCTGGACAGGACTTCCAAGAGACCCAGTACTTC.

V and J are TRBV30 and TRBJ1-3; the D is unclear. Trimming removed 5 bases at V and 5 bases at J, with 4 bases between. The CDR3 has 10 residues. Germline V CDR1 and CDR2: GTSNPN, SVGIG (reference sequence). Here the CDR3 reads CAWGRNTIYF. CDR3 nucleotide sequence: TGTGCCTGGGGCAGAAACACCATATATTTT.

Of note for this clone: Distinct nucleotide sequences in the sample also encode this CDR3. The chain links TRBV28 to TRBJ2-7; D might be TRBD1 or TRBD2, each matching 5 bases. The V end lost 6 bases, the J end lost 4 bases, and 13 bases lay between the germline ends. From germline, CDR1 is MDHEN and CDR2 SYDVKM. The CDR3 spans 13 residues. The CDR3 nucleotides read TGTGCCAGCAGGCCCGGGACGTCGTACGAGCAGTACTTC. Protein: CASRPGTSYEQYF.

The rearrangement joins TRBV5-6 to TRBJ2-1; 8 bases map to TRBD2. The germline V gene encodes CDR1 SGHDT and CDR2 YYEEEE. The CDR3 is made up of 14 amino acids. Trimming took 2 bases from V and 9 from J; bases not matched to a gene: 7. CDR3 sequence: CASSLSAGVGEQFF. CDR3 sequence (DNA): TGTGCCAGCAGCTTATCAGCGGGAGTCGGTGAGCAGTTCTTC. The full variable domain, with the rest looked up from reference TRBV5-6 and TRBJ2-1, is DAGVTQSPTHLIKTRGQQVTLRCSPKSGHDTVSWYQQALGQGPQFIFQYYEEEERQRGNFPDRFSGHQFPNYSSELNVNALLLGDSALYLCASSLSAGVGEQFFGPGTRLTVL.

In regard to this clone: Other DNA sequences in this specimen translate into the identical CDR3. The chain recombines TRBV18 with TRBJ2-7, with TRBD1 identical over 9 bases. Germline CDR1 is KGHSH and CDR2 is LQKENI. The trim removed 3 bases at V and 3 bases at J, leaving 3 bases unmatched. The CDR3 has 14 amino acids. CDR3 sequence (DNA): TGTGCCAGCTCACCGCCGGGACAGGGCTACGAGCAGTACTTC. This sequence encodes CASSPPGQGYEQYF.

CDR3 region: CASSLDVQDDQETQYF. The CDR3 DNA sequence: TGCGCCAGCAGCTTGGATGTCCAGGACGACCAAGAGACCCAGTACTTC. V gene TRBV5-1 combines with J gene TRBJ2-5; D is unclear. CDR1 is SGHRS and CDR2 is YFSETQ in the germline V gene. Trimming stripped 0 bases from V and 0 bases from J, with 12 bases between. CDR3 length: 16 amino acids.

The V and J genes are TRBV6-6 and TRBJ1-2, with D possibly being TRBD1 (5 bases). The CDR3 sequence is 15 residues long. Germline values: CDR1 MNHNY, CDR2 SVGAGI (reference sequence). V lost 6 bases and J lost 4, with 18 bases in between. The CDR3 protein is CASRSNPGLRYGYTF. The DNA for the CDR3 is TGTGCCAGCAGATCTAATCCGGGACTCCGCTATGGCTACACCTTC.

V and J are TRBV2 and TRBJ2-3; the D is unclear. Germline V lookup: CDR1 SNHLY, CDR2 FYNNEI. The CDR3 has 12 amino acids. The ends were cut back, 2 bases at V and 2 bases at J, with 2 bases in the middle. CDR3 nucleotides: TGTGCCAGCAGTGAATTCACAGATACGCAGTATTTT. This translates into CASSEFTDTQYF.

The genes are TRBV30 and TRBJ2-1, with TRBD2 matching 9 bases. The CDR3 sequence is 15 residues long. Germline assignment: CDR1 GTSNPN and CDR2 SVGIG (reference sequence). With V trimmed by 3 bases and J by 9 bases, 12 bases remained unmatched. CDR3 protein: CAWRRALAGVSEQFF. The CDR3 DNA reads as TGTGCCTGGAGGAGGGCGTTAGCGGGAGTTAGTGAGCAGTTCTTC.

The V and J genes are TRBV18 and TRBJ2-7; 7 bases agree with TRBD2. The V gene end was trimmed by 4 bases and the J gene end by 5 bases; junction bases not matched to a gene: 5. Germline values: CDR1 KGHSH, CDR2 LQKENI. This CDR3 has 13 residues. The CDR3 bases are TGTGCCAGCTCACGGGGAGGGATGGACGAGCAGTACTTC. It encodes CASSRGGMDEQYF.

The sample holds many counts of this clone. The gene calls are TRBV19 and TRBJ1-2; 10 nucleotides line up with TRBD1. Losses at the gene ends were 9 bases for V and 4 bases for J; bases not matched to a gene: 8. The V gene's germline CDR1 is LNHDA and CDR2 SQIVND (reference sequence). This CDR3 spans 14 amino acids. DNA for the CDR3: TGTGCCAGCGGGGACAGGGGTTTTTCCTATGGCTACACCTTC. Encoded protein: CASGDRGFSYGYTF.

The V and J genes are TRBV7-7 and TRBJ2-5; 12 bases are a match to TRBD1. Germline CDR1 is SSHAT and CDR2 is FNYEAQ (reference sequence). CDR3 length: 18 amino acids. The V and J ends lost 1 base and 4 bases, in that order; junction bases with no gene match: 10. The DNA for the CDR3 is TGTGCCAGCAGCTTAGGTGGGACAGGGGGCTTCCGGAGAGAGACCCAGTACTTC. This translates into CASSLGGTGGFRRETQYF.

The chain employs TRBV15 and TRBJ2-1, with D maybe TRBD1 (6 bases). Germline lookup yields CDR1 LNHNV and CDR2 YYDKDF (reference sequence). V lost 2 bases, J lost 5 bases, and 10 bases lay in between. The CDR3 has 14 amino acids. As DNA, the CDR3 is TGTGCCACCAGCAGACTGGGGACAAACAATGAGCAGTTCTTC. Translation: CATSRLGTNNEQFF. Filled out from reference TRBV15 and TRBJ2-1, the complete variable domain reads DAMVIQNPRYQVTQFGKPVTLSCSQTLNHNVMYWYQQKSSQAPKLLFHYYDKDFNNEADTPDNFQSRRPNTSFCFLDIRSPGLGDTAMYLCATSRLGTNNEQFFGPGTRLTVL.

The chain couples TRBV27 to TRBJ1-2; D not resolved. Germline assignment: CDR1 MNHEY and CDR2 SMNVEV (reference sequence). V was shortened by 5 bases and J by 2 bases, with 15 bases between the two germline ends. This CDR3 is built from 15 residues. The CDR3, as DNA: TGTGCCAGCAGTCCCTGGTCCTGGGGAAACTATGGCTACACCTTC. Its translation is CASSPWSWGNYGYTF.

V is TRBV7-9 and J is TRBJ2-5, with TRBD2 matching 15 bases. V shed 6 bases and J 4 bases; nucleotides not matched to a gene: 12. Per germline, CDR1 SEHNR and CDR2 FQNEAQ (reference sequence). The CDR3 is 18 residues long. The CDR3 DNA sequence: TGTGCCAGCAGTTCCCGGACTAGCGGGAGGGTTTTTAGAGAGACCCAGTACTTC. Its protein product is CASSSRTSGRVFRETQYF.

This clone was seen repeatedly, ten times or more. This chain joins TRBV13 and TRBJ2-7; no clear D gene. This CDR3 contains 16 residues. With 5 bases removed from V and 0 bases from J, the gap between germline ends came to 17 bases. Germline V gene data show CDR1 as PRHDT and CDR2 as FYEKMQ (reference sequence). CDR3 sequence: CASSPLAFSRSYEQYF. The CDR3 DNA sequence: TGTGCCAGCAGCCCCCTGGCCTTCTCGCGCTCCTACGAGCAGTACTTC.

The rearrangement uses TRBV11-2 and TRBJ2-5; D tentatively fits TRBD1 or TRBD2 (6 bases each). Trimming removed 5 bases from V and 5 bases from J, with 18 bases in between. The germline V gene has CDR1 SGHAT and CDR2 FQNNGV. The CDR3 extends over 15 amino acids. CDR3 in DNA: TGTGCCAGCAGCCTCTCAGCCGGGGGCGTCGAGACCCAGTACTTC. This encodes CASSLSAGGVETQYF.

This clone was counted a few times. The V and J genes are TRBV28 and TRBJ2-2; 8 bases line up with TRBD2. Germline V gives CDR1 MDHEN, CDR2 SYDVKM. The CDR3 has 14 amino acids. The V segment lost 8 bases and the J segment 5 bases; nucleotides outside the gene matches: 7. In DNA form, the CDR3 reads TGTGCCAGCTTGGCTAGCGGGCCTACCGGGGAGCTGTTTTTT. Translating it yields CASLASGPTGELFF.

On this clone: This same CDR3 is encoded by further DNA sequences in the sample. The chain carries TRBV28 and TRBJ2-2; D is unclear. Trimming removed 3 bases from V and 6 bases from J, with 8 bases in between. The CDR3 sequence is 13 residues long. Per germline, CDR1 MDHEN and CDR2 SYDVKM. The CDR3 DNA reads as TGTGCCAGCAGTTTGGCCCGGGCCGGGGAGCTGTTTTTT. The encoded protein is CASSLARAGELFF. Combining the CDR3 with reference TRBV28 and TRBJ2-2 gives the whole variable domain DVKVTQSSRYLVKRTGEKVFLECVQDMDHENMFWYRQDPGLGLRLIYFSYDVKMKEKGDIPEGYSVSREKKERFSLILESASTNQTSMYLCASSLARAGELFFGEGSRLTVL.

The chain uses TRBV28 and TRBJ2-2, with D maybe TRBD1 (6 bases). CDR1 is MDHEN and CDR2 is SYDVKM in the germline V gene. The CDR3 has 14 residues. V was trimmed by 7 bases and J by 3 bases, leaving 12 bases between them. The CDR3, as DNA: TGTGCCAGCAAAGGGCAGGGGTACACCGGGGAGCTGTTTTTT. Encoded protein: CASKGQGYTGELFF.